A single sample is the source of the 3 T cell receptor beta chains below, sequenced in a study of identical twins. Each CDR3 protein gets one entry after TCRdb re-called the 5' RACE reads with MiXCR. The sample gives 450,000 or so distinct CDR3 sequences, more than 13% of which show up once; approximately 1% is in the top ten. The same sample was also used in a study of yellow fever vaccine responses in identical twins.

Sequencing was carried out using CD4+ T cells sorted from blood. Receptors originate from a woman aged 18-29 years in good health.

This clonotype occurred a few times. The genes are TRBV5-1 and TRBJ2-5; 8 bases agree with TRBD2. This CDR3 has 17 residues. The germline gives CDR1 SGHRS, CDR2 YFSETQ. Losses at the gene ends were 4 bases for V and 2 bases for J; bases not matched to a gene: 13. This CDR3 reads CASSPNTGLVGQETQYF. CDR3 in DNA: TGCGCCAGCAGCCCAAATACGGGACTAGTAGGGCAAGAGACCCAGTACTTC.

This clonotype was counted a few times. The chain uses TRBV6-2 or TRBV6-3 and TRBJ2-1, with 11 positions matching TRBD2. With V trimmed by 7 bases and J by 4 bases, 9 bases remained unmatched. Germline values: CDR1 MNHEY, CDR2 SVGEGT. The CDR3 covers 16 residues. CDR3 in DNA: TGTGCCAGCATATCCGAGGGACTAGCGGTTTACAATGAGCAGTTCTTC. Protein: CASISEGLAVYNEQFF.

This clonotype was found a few times. The gene calls are TRBV10-3 and TRBJ2-7, with TRBD2 as a possible D gene (7 bases). V gave up 2 bases and J gave up 6 bases, with 17 bases separating them. Germline V lookup: CDR1 ENHRY, CDR2 SYGVKD. The CDR3 extends over 15 amino acids. CDR3 in amino acids: CAISEVGGQEFEQYF. The CDR3 DNA reads TGTGCCATCAGTGAGGTCGGGGGGCAAGAGTTCGAGCAGTACTTC.